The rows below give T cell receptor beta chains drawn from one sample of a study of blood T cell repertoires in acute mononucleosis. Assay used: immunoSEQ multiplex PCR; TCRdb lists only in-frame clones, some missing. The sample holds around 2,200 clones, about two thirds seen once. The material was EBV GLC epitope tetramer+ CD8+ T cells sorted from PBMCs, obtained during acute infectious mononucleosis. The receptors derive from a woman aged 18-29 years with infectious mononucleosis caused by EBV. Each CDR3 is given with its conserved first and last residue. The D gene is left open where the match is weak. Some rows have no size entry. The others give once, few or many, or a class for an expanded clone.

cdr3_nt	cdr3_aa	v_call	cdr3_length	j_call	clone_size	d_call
TGTGCCAGCAGCCTAGAGGGGGGGCTGATCTACGAGCAGTACTTC	CASSLEGGLIYEQYF	TRBV9	15	TRBJ2-7	few	NA
TGTGCCAGCAGCGTAGCGGGGGGCGACGAGCAGTACTTC	CASSVAGGDEQYF	TRBV6-5	13	TRBJ2-7	NA	TRBD2
TGTGCCAGCAGTTACTCGGATACCCTCCTCTCCGGGGAGCTGTTTTTT	CASSYSDTLLSGELFF	TRBV6-5	16	TRBJ2-2	NA	NA
TGTGCCAGCAGCGTAACAGGGGGCAACGAGCAGTTCTTC	CASSVTGGNEQFF	TRBV9	13	TRBJ2-1	once	TRBD1
TGTGCCAGCAGCTCTGGGACAGACCTCAATCAGCCCCAGCATTTT	CASSSGTDLNQPQHF	TRBV27	15	TRBJ1-5	once	TRBD1
TGTGCCAGCAGCCATATCACCGGGAGCATCTACGAGCAGTACTTC	CASSHITGSIYEQYF	TRBV10-3	15	TRBJ2-7	NA	NA
TGTGCCAGCAGTTTATCAAGGGAGGGCCTTTGGAATGGGCAGTTCTTC	CASSLSREGLWNGQFF	TRBV27	16	TRBJ2-1	NA	TRBD2
TGTGCCAGCAGCCCGCCGGGGGCAGGGATGGCCTACGAGCAGTACTTC	CASSPPGAGMAYEQYF	TRBV25-1	16	TRBJ2-7	NA	NA
TGCAGCGTGGGGACAGGGGGTACTAAAAAACTGTTTTTT	CSVGTGGTKKLFF	TRBV29-1	13	TRBJ1-4	NA	TRBD1
TGTGCCAGCAGCGTAGCTGGGGGCGATGAGCAGTTCTTC	CASSVAGGDEQFF	TRBV2	13	TRBJ2-1	NA	NA
TGTGCCAGCAGCACGGGACTTAGCTCTGGAAACACCATATATTTT	CASSTGLSSGNTIYF	TRBV9	15	TRBJ1-3	NA	NA
TGTGCCAGCAGCGTAGCCCAACTAGCGGGGGGTGCAGATACGCAGTATTTT	CASSVAQLAGGADTQYF	TRBV14	17	TRBJ2-3	NA	TRBD2
NA	CSVGSGELMKNCFF	TRBV29-1	14	TRBJ1-4	NA	NA
TGTGCCAGCAGTGAGGGGGACATCGCCCCCGGGGAGCTGTTTTTT	CASSEGDIAPGELFF	TRBV7-3	15	TRBJ2-2	NA	NA
TGCAGCGTTGAAGGTGCGGGACCAATATATGAGCAGTTCTTC	CSVEGAGPIYEQFF	TRBV29-1	14	TRBJ2-1	NA	NA
TGTGCTAGCAGCGGGTCCCAAAAGACTCAGTACTTC	CASSGSQKTQYF	TRBV7-7	12	TRBJ2-5	NA	NA
TGTGCCAGCAGCGTAGCCCAAGCGGGGGGTGCAGATACGCAGTATTTT	CASSVAQAGGADTQYF	TRBV9	16	TRBJ2-3	NA	TRBD2
TGTGCCAACGGGGATGGGGACAATGAGCAGTTCTTC	CANGDGDNEQFF	TRBV13	12	TRBJ2-1	once	NA
TGTGCCAGCAGCCCGCGTACCGGGACTAGCGGGGAAAAAGAGACCCAGTACTTC	CASSPRTGTSGEKETQYF	TRBV14	18	TRBJ2-5	NA	TRBD2
TGCAGCGGTGACGACAGGGGGCACGGTTTTAATGGCTACACCTTC	CSGDDRGHGFNGYTF	TRBV29-1	15	TRBJ1-2	NA	TRBD1
TGTGCCAGCAGCTCTGGGGGGGTGGCCCCCGGGGAGCTGTTTTTT	CASSSGGVAPGELFF	TRBV9	15	TRBJ2-2	NA	TRBD2
TGCAGCGGGGGTAGCGGGGTCTGGAACGAGCAGTACTTC	CSGGSGVWNEQYF	TRBV29-1	13	TRBJ2-7	NA	TRBD2
TGCAGCGGAGGGACAGGGGGTACTAATGAAAAACCGTTTTTT	CSGGTGGTNEKPFF	TRBV29-1	14	TRBJ1-4	NA	TRBD1
TGTGCCAGCAGCGGACTAGAGTTCCCAGATACGCAGTATTTT	CASSGLEFPDTQYF	TRBV7-1	14	TRBJ2-3	NA	TRBD2
TGTGCCAGCAGATCTCCCGGCGGTACGCAGTATTTT	CASRSPGGTQYF	TRBV14	12	TRBJ2-3	NA	NA
NA	CSVGSPPTNEKTVFF	TRBV29-1	15	TRBJ1-4	NA	NA
TGTGCCAGCAGCCATCATCCCGGCGGTACGCAGTATTTT	CASSHHPGGTQYF	TRBV14	13	TRBJ2-3	NA	NA